Here is one TCR beta chain with its context. The data stem from a study of blood T cell repertoires in COVID-19. The CDR3 length is 15 residues. Trimming at V came to 3 bases and at J to 9 bases, leaving 15 bases not matched to a gene. Germline V lookup: CDR1 SGHKS, CDR2 YYEKEE (reference sequence). Those who participated ranged in age from roughly 18 to 90 years and resided in 24 US areas. Membership in each cohort depended on participant-reported clinical history. Symptom resolution, clearance, or two negative PCRs marked the recovered donors of Cohort 3. Produced via immunoSEQ multiplex PCR; TCRdb's table is partial and in-frame only. The sample lists under 300,000 clones, about nine tenths seen once, with roughly 16% in the top ten.

The specimen was PBMCs or T cells enriched from blood (not recorded which). V usage is TRBV5-5 and J usage is TRBJ2-7; 7 bases match TRBD2. This sequence was found in a man aged 18 to 35 who had recovered from COVID-19. CDR3 coding DNA: TGTGCCAGCAGCTCCGAGCGGGATCGGCGAATGGTGCAGTACTTC. It is translated as CASSSERDRRMVQYF.